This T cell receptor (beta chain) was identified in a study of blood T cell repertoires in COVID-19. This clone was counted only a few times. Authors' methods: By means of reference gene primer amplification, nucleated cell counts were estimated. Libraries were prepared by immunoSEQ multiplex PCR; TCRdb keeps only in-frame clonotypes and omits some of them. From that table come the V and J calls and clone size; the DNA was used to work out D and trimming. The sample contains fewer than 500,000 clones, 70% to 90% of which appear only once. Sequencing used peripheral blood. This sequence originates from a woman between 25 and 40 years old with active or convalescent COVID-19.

CDR3 loop: CASSDRTGVNTEAFF. DNA of the CDR3: TGTGCCAGCAGCGACAGGACAGGAGTGAACACTGAAGCTTTCTTT. The chain combines TRBV9 with TRBJ1-1, with 7 positions matching TRBD1. The ends lost 3 bases at V and 0 bases at J; junction bases unmatched: 5. The CDR3 covers 15 residues. CDR1 is SGDLS and CDR2 is YYNGEE in the germline V gene.